This passage covers 16 T cell receptor beta chains from one sample sequenced in a study of human T cells and chemical hapten exposure. TCRdb independently ran MiXCR on the RACE reads; one entry per CDR3 protein. The repertoire holds about 120,000 distinct CDR3 sequences, with roughly 13% as singletons. Documented time point: pre-sensitization, week 0. As to treatment: therapeutic diphenylcyclopropenone sensitization with weekly scalp DPC. This material consisted of whole blood, taken in connection with sensitization to the hapten diphenylcyclopropenone (DPC). These receptors came from a woman under 30 with alopecia areata. Some clones in this sample may be carry-over from other donors' samples.

This clonotype came up a few times. The chain has TRBV2 and TRBJ2-3, with D perhaps being TRBD1 or TRBD2 (7 bases each). Trimming removed 4 bases at V and 2 bases at J, with 13 bases between. Looked up from germline, CDR1 is SNHLY and CDR2 is FYNNEI. The CDR3 sequence is 15 residues long. The chain's CDR3 is CASSGDRDYTDTQYF. The CDR3 coding sequence is TGTGCCAGCAGTGGCGACAGGGACTACACAGATACGCAGTATTTT. The variable domain in full, completed from reference TRBV2 and TRBJ2-3, reads EPEVTQTPSHQVTQMGQEVILRCVPISNHLYFYWYRQILGQKVEFLVSFYNNEISEKSEIFDDQFSVERPDGSNFTLKIRSTKLEDSAMYFCASSGDRDYTDTQYFGPGTRLTVL.

With regard to this clonotype: The junction departs from germline at one end; a sequencing error may be responsible. This chain connects TRBV5-4 to TRBJ1-2, with a tentative D call TRBD1 (6 bases). CDR1 is SGHNT, CDR2 YYREEE, per germline (reference sequence). The CDR3 contains 14 residues. This CDR3 reads CASSFGQLNYGFTF. The CDR3 bases are TGTGCCAGCAGCTTTGGACAGCTTAACTATGGCTTCACCTTC.

Only a few counts were recorded for this clonotype. V and J are TRBV6-5 and TRBJ1-3; perhaps TRBD1 as D (6 bases). The CDR3 is made up of 15 amino acids. Trimming left V 6 bases short and J 0 bases short, with 12 bases between. Germline assignment: CDR1 MNHEY and CDR2 SVGAGI. The DNA of the CDR3 is TGTGCCAGCAGAAAAACAGGGACCTCTGGAAACACCATATATTTT. It translates to CASRKTGTSGNTIYF.

V gene TRBV6-5 combines with J gene TRBJ1-1; perhaps TRBD1 as D (6 bases). Germline V gene sequence: CDR1 MNHEY, CDR2 SVGAGI. V was pared by 4 bases and J by 7 bases, with 16 bases between. This CDR3 spans 14 amino acids. CDR3 sequence reads: CASSSPTGHREAFF. DNA for the CDR3: TGTGCCAGCAGTTCACCGACAGGTCATCGTGAAGCTTTCTTT.

J is TRBJ1-1 and V is TRBV12-5; possibly TRBD1 for D (6 bases). CDR1 and CDR2 (germline): LGHNT, FRNRAP. V lost 5 bases to trimming and J lost 8 bases, with 12 bases between them. There are 12 residues in the CDR3. The CDR3 region is CASGLPDREAFF. The CDR3 DNA reads TGTGCTAGTGGTCTACCGGACAGAGAAGCTTTCTTT. The whole variable domain, remainder taken from reference TRBV12-5 and TRBJ1-1, is DARVTQTPRHKVTEMGQEVTMRCQPILGHNTVFWYRQTMMQGLELLAYFRNRAPLDDSGMPKDRFSAEMPDATLATLKIQPSEPRDSAVYFCASGLPDREAFFGQGTRLTVV.

The chain combines TRBV5-1 with TRBJ2-7; D might be TRBD2 (7 bases). Per the germline V gene, CDR1 is SGHRS and CDR2 is YFSETQ. Trimming stripped 5 bases from V and 0 bases from J, with 15 bases between. The CDR3 consists of 15 residues. The CDR3 here is CASSPAGGRSYEQYF. The CDR3 DNA reads TGCGCCAGCAGTCCGGCCGGGGGGCGCTCCTACGAGCAGTACTTC.

This clonotype has a handful of counts. The chain recombines TRBV21-1 with TRBJ1-2. TRBV21-1 is an annotated pseudogene. The CDR3 extends over 13 amino acids. CDR3 coding DNA: TGTGCCGAGCCAGGCCACGGGGACTATGGCTACACCTTC. Translating gives CAEPGHGDYGYTF.

V usage is TRBV6-2 or TRBV6-3 and J usage is TRBJ1-2, with 10 bases lining up with TRBD1. Germline loops: CDR1 MNHEY, CDR2 SVGEGT. V shed 6 bases, J shed 6 bases, and the junction held 10 bases outside the gene matches. There are 15 residues in the CDR3. The CDR3 region is CASRNAGQGIDGYTF. The CDR3 nucleotides read TGTGCCAGCAGGAACGCGGGACAGGGGATCGATGGCTACACCTTC.

CDR3 nucleotides: TGTGCCTGGAGACCTCCGGGCTACCACTATGGCTACACCTTC. This gives the protein CAWRPPGYHYGYTF. This chain links TRBV30 with TRBJ1-2; D is uncertain. Trimming removed 3 bases at V and 3 bases at J, with 14 bases between. The CDR3 is 14 residues long. The germline CDR1 and CDR2 sequences are GTSNPN and SVGIG (reference sequence). The complete variable domain, with remaining parts taken from reference TRBV30 and TRBJ1-2, reads SQTIHQWPATLVQPVGSPLSLECTVEGTSNPNLYWYRQAAGRGLQLLFYSVGIGQISSEVPQNLSASRPQDRQFILSSKKLLLSDSGFYLCAWRPPGYHYGYTFGSGTRLTVV.

J is TRBJ1-1 and V is TRBV2; 9 nucleotides line up with TRBD1. J lost 7 bases, V lost 6 bases, and 9 bases had no gene match. Germline lookup yields CDR1 SNHLY and CDR2 FYNNEI. The CDR3 length is 14 residues. The CDR3 DNA is TGTGCCAGCAGCGGAGGGACAGGGATCGGTGAAGCTTTCTTT. Protein product: CASSGGTGIGEAFF.

The chain employs TRBV7-2 and TRBJ2-1; D is ambiguous. The CDR3 is 15 amino acids. Looked up from germline, CDR1 is SGHTA and CDR2 is FQGNSA. The V end lost 2 bases, the J end lost 7 bases, and 15 bases lay between the germline ends. The CDR3 spells CASSLLSGVGNEQFF. The CDR3 nucleotides read TGTGCCAGCAGCTTACTCAGTGGGGTGGGGAATGAGCAGTTCTTC.

This clonotype was observed at least ten times. The V and J genes are TRBV6-2 or TRBV6-3 and TRBJ2-5; D gene ambiguous. V shed 8 bases and J shed 4 bases, with 14 bases lying between them. The CDR3 length is 13 residues. Germline V gene data show CDR1 as MNHEY and CDR2 as SVGEGT. The CDR3 is CASRDRARETQYF. As DNA, the CDR3 is TGTGCCAGCCGTGATAGGGCTCGAGAGACCCAGTACTTC.

The CDR3 sequence is CSVPGDLEETQYF. The CDR3 DNA reads as TGCAGTGTCCCTGGGGATTTAGAAGAGACCCAGTACTTC. This rearrangement joins TRBV20-1 to TRBJ2-5; unclear D gene. With 7 bases removed from V and 3 bases from J, the gap between germline ends came to 15 bases. Germline V gene data show CDR1 as DFQATT and CDR2 as SNEGSKA (reference sequence). This CDR3 has 13 residues.

This clonotype was counted ten times or more. The rearrangement uses TRBV12-3 or TRBV12-4 and TRBJ2-2; 8 nucleotides agree with TRBD1. Unmatched junction bases numbered 11, after V lost 4 bases and J lost 4 bases. This CDR3 region has 17 residues. CDR3 in amino acids: CASSSSYQGAGTGELFF. CDR3 coding DNA: TGTGCCAGCAGTTCCTCTTATCAGGGGGCGGGCACCGGGGAGCTGTTTTTT.

This clonotype was counted ten times or more. This chain uses TRBV7-6 with TRBJ1-4, with 7 bases matching TRBD1. The CDR3 extends over 17 amino acids. Unmatched junction bases numbered 12, after V lost 5 bases and J lost 3 bases. In germline, CDR1 is SGHVS, CDR2 FNYEAQ. The CDR3 region is CASSIRGSGTANEKLFF. The CDR3 DNA follows: TGTGCCAGCAGCATCCGCGGATCAGGGACAGCTAATGAAAAACTGTTTTTT.

The table lists this clonotype with a few counts. The chain has TRBV6-6 and TRBJ2-7, with D perhaps TRBD2 (5 bases). V was pared by 6 bases and J by 4 bases, with 13 bases between. Germline values: CDR1 MNHNY, CDR2 SVGAGI (reference sequence). CDR3 size: 13 residues. The CDR3 bases are TGTGCCAGCAGCCCAACACGGGGATACGAGCAGTACTTC. Residues: CASSPTRGYEQYF.